This T cell receptor beta chain appears in the sequencing data of a study of blood T cells in healthy people across ages. V gave up 8 bases and J gave up 7 bases, with 17 bases separating them. The CDR3 sequence is 13 residues long. In germline, CDR1 is LGHDT, CDR2 YNNKEL (reference sequence). Alongside a J-beta primer mix, a sample-barcoded 5' primer served in a second PCR lasting roughly 7 to 12 cycles. Sequencing yielded, for each sample, at least 2.5 million paired-end reads carrying CDR3. TCRdb itself ran the 5' RACE reads through MiXCR, one entry per CDR3 protein. The table shows roughly 860,000 distinct CDR3 sequences, with approximately 67% occurring only once. The extraction recovered at least 5.5 micrograms of total RNA per sample. Study-wide results and caveats: Versus aged donors, long-lived donors had higher diversity and more naive CD4+ cells. Donor CMV infection status was unknown, possibly confounding age-related changes in expanded clonotypes.

Details on this clonotype: Its antigen remains unidentified.

The chain uses TRBV3-1 and TRBJ2-5, with no clear D. This clonotype was obtained from a man younger than 40 in good health. What was sequenced was blood. CDR3 amino acids: CASYGQFEGTQYF. In DNA, the CDR3 is TGTGCCAGCTACGGTCAGTTCGAAGGGACCCAGTACTTC.